The clone carrying this T cell receptor (beta chain) was seen more than once but under ten times. Its antigen is undetermined. This entry belongs to a study of cytomegalovirus exposure and HLA in healthy donors. Study outcomes and limitations: Cytomegalovirus association was assigned to approximately 160 TCR beta chains.

Primers: 60 Vbeta forward and 13 Jbeta reverse. The method was immunoSEQ multiplex PCR; TCRdb's version includes in-frame clones alone and lacks a portion of them. The sample has approximately 67,000 clones; around 63% are singletons. Germline CDR1 SGHTA, CDR2 FQGTGA. This CDR3 spans 13 amino acids. Trimming cost V 5 bases and J 6 bases; bases outside gene matches: 6. Sequenced sample: PBMCs. This TCR came from a woman under 40 in good health and CMV-seronegative. The chain has TRBV7-3 and TRBJ2-7; TRBD1 agrees at 8 bases. CDR3 in amino acids: CASSRTGNGEQYF. The CDR3 bases are TGTGCCAGCAGCCGGACAGGGAACGGCGAGCAGTACTTC.